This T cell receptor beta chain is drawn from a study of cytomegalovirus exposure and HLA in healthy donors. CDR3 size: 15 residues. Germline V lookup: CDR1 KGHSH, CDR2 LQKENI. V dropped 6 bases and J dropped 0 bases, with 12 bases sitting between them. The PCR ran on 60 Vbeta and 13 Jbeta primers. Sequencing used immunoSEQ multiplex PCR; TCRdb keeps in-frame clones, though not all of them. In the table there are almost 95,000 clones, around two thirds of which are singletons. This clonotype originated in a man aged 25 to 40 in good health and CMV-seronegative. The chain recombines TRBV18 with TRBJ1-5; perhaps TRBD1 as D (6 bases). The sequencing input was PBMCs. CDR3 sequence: CASSSQGYSNQPQHF. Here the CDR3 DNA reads TGTGCCAGCTCGTCGCAGGGGTATAGCAATCAGCCCCAGCATTTT.